The 20 T cell receptor beta chains below all came from one sample that was sequenced in a study of blood T cell repertoires in COVID-19. Profiled with immunoSEQ multiplex PCR; TCRdb holds only in-frame clones, not every one. Of around 70,000 clones in the sample, about 82% were seen once. Source material: peripheral blood. All receptors come from a woman of 80 years or more with active or convalescent COVID-19.

The V call is TRBV5-1, the J call TRBJ1-6; D not resolved. CDR1 and CDR2 from the germline V gene are SGHRS and YFSETQ. The ends were cut back, 2 bases at V and 9 bases at J, with 12 bases in the middle. CDR3 size: 14 residues. CDR3 region: CASSFEGSVSPLHF. The CDR3, as DNA: TGCGCCAGCAGCTTCGAGGGAAGTGTTTCACCCCTCCACTTT.

This clone has a handful of counts. V gene TRBV2 combines with J gene TRBJ1-1, with D unresolved. The V end lost 8 bases, the J end lost 8 bases, and 18 bases lay between the germline ends. Germline loops: CDR1 SNHLY, CDR2 FYNNEI. The CDR3 extends over 13 amino acids. CDR3 coding DNA: TGTGCCAGCCTCCCCCCCCGCGTCGCAGAAGCTTTCTTT. It encodes CASLPPRVAEAFF.

This chain joins TRBV4-1 and TRBJ2-4, with TRBD2 identical over 7 bases. This CDR3 has 16 amino acids. From germline, CDR1 is MGHRA and CDR2 YSYEKL. Germline trimming cut 3 bases from V and 5 bases from J; bases unmatched to any gene: 10. Written as DNA, the CDR3 is TGCGCCAGCAGCCAGGCCCAGGGCGGGAGTGAAAACATTCAGTACTTC. Its protein is CASSQAQGGSENIQYF.

J is TRBJ2-3 and V is TRBV6-4, with D possibly matching TRBD2 (7 bases). The CDR3 loop spans 14 amino acids. V was cut by 5 bases and J by 5 bases, with 14 bases left in between. Germline CDR1 and CDR2: MRHNA and SNTAGT. The DNA for the CDR3 is TGTGCCAGCAGTATAACGGGGGGCGGAGATACGCAGTATTTT. Amino acid sequence: CASSITGGGDTQYF.

This clone was seen a few times. V is TRBV4-1 and J is TRBJ2-7, with 10 bases that match TRBD2. V gave up 5 bases and J gave up 2 bases; unmatched junction bases: 6. Looked up from germline, CDR1 is MGHRA and CDR2 is YSYEKL. CDR3 length: 15 residues. The CDR3 region has the DNA TGCGCCAGCAGCTCGGTCCTAGCGGGGGCCTACGAGCAGTACTTC. The encoded protein is CASSSVLAGAYEQYF.

CDR3 bases: TGTGCCAGTACTAGCGGGCAAGAGACCCAGTACTTC. Its protein product is CASTSGQETQYF. The gene calls are TRBV3-1 (or the pseudogene TRBV3-2) and TRBJ2-5, with 9 bases fitting TRBD2. The CDR3 has 12 residues. V shed 9 bases, J shed 2 bases, and the junction held 1 base outside the gene matches. Germline V lookup: CDR1 LGHDT, CDR2 YNNKEL (reference sequence).

The chain carries TRBV5-5 and TRBJ1-3, with 7 bases fitting TRBD1. Germline CDR1 is SGHKS and CDR2 is YYEKEE (reference sequence). The junction had 6 bases not matched to a gene; V was cut back by 2 bases and J by 4 bases. The CDR3 spans 15 residues. CDR3 loop: CASSFATGPGNTIYF. The DNA for the CDR3 is TGTGCCAGCAGCTTCGCGACAGGGCCCGGAAACACCATATATTTT.

This rearrangement joins TRBV7-5 to TRBJ2-5; no DNA check was done on the table's D call, TRBD2. TRBV7-5 is termed a pseudogene. The CDR3 extends over 14 amino acids. CDR3: CARGGGLKKETQYF. The CDR3, as DNA: TGTGCCAGAGGGGGGGGCCTAAAGAAAGAGACCCAGTACTTC.

This clone was seen only once. The genes are TRBV6-6 and TRBJ1-2; D perhaps matches TRBD1 (6 bases). Trimming took off 6 bases at V and 4 bases at J, with 15 bases between the two ends. The CDR3 extends over 14 amino acids. CDR1 is MNHNY and CDR2 is SVGAGI in the germline V gene (reference sequence). The CDR3 is CASRQGQGLYGYTF. CDR3 in DNA: TGTGCCAGCAGGCAGGGGCAGGGCCTCTATGGCTACACCTTC.

The sample holds a few counts of this clone. This chain connects TRBV18 to TRBJ1-3; D gene unclear. Germline V lookup: CDR1 KGHSH, CDR2 LQKENI. CDR3 size: 16 residues. V was trimmed by 1 base and J by 0 bases, leaving 10 bases between them. In DNA form, the CDR3 reads TGTGCCAGCTCACCACGGGCCGACATCTCTGGAAACACCATATATTTT. Encoded protein: CASSPRADISGNTIYF.

The chain uses TRBV19 and TRBJ2-2; a possible D gene is TRBD1 (6 bases). The V end was cut by 6 bases, the J end by 5 bases, with 10 bases between. The CDR3 is 13 amino acids. Looked up from germline, CDR1 is LNHDA and CDR2 is SQIVND (reference sequence). The CDR3 nucleotides read TGTGCCAGTAGGGTAGGGGGTACCGGGGAGCTGTTTTTT. The encoded protein is CASRVGGTGELFF.

The V gene is TRBV5-6, the J gene TRBJ2-7; 9 bases are a match to TRBD2. This CDR3 spans 18 amino acids. Germline assignment: CDR1 SGHDT and CDR2 YYEEEE. Trimming took 4 bases from V and 2 from J; bases not matched to a gene: 16. CDR3 sequence: CASSTAPGLAHTTYEQYF. CDR3 nucleotides: TGTGCCAGCAGCACCGCACCGGGACTAGCTCATACCACCTACGAGCAGTACTTC.

The chain employs TRBV19 and TRBJ2-5; D is possibly TRBD2 (6 bases). Germline V gene sequence: CDR1 LNHDA, CDR2 SQIVND (reference sequence). The CDR3 covers 13 residues. Trimming took off 5 bases at V and 3 bases at J, with 10 bases between the two ends. For the CDR3, the DNA is TGTGCCAGTAGTGGTTGGGGGGAAGAGACCCAGTACTTC. It is translated as CASSGWGEETQYF.

This chain uses TRBV3-1 (or the pseudogene TRBV3-2) with TRBJ1-4; D gene uncertain. Trimming pared 4 bases from V and 3 bases from J, leaving 27 bases between. CDR3 length: 20 residues. Germline CDR1 and CDR2: LGHDT and YNNKEL (reference sequence). The CDR3 spells CASSPNRFEAPFVPNEKLFF. The CDR3 DNA is TGTGCCAGCAGCCCGAATCGCTTCGAGGCCCCATTTGTACCTAATGAAAAACTGTTTTTT.

The chain employs TRBV24-1 and TRBJ2-1; TRBD2 aligns across 14 bases. The J segment lost 8 bases and the V segment lost 0 bases, leaving 5 bases of the junction unmatched. This CDR3 has 17 amino acids. Germline V gene lookup returns CDR1 KGHDR and CDR2 SFDVKD. The CDR3 here is CATSDLQGTSGSYEQFF. The CDR3 coding sequence is TGTGCCACCAGTGATTTGCAGGGGACTAGCGGGAGCTATGAGCAGTTCTTC.

In nucleotides, the CDR3 is TGTGCCAGCAGCCCCCAGGGGGTGACCGGGGAGCTGTTTTTT. It encodes CASSPQGVTGELFF. The chain couples TRBV7-3 to TRBJ2-2; TRBD1 aligns across 7 bases. The germline CDR1 and CDR2 sequences are SGHTA and FQGTGA. The trim removed 5 bases at V and 5 bases at J, leaving 5 bases unmatched. The CDR3 spans 14 residues.

The chain combines TRBV4-1 with TRBJ2-1; the D gene is possibly TRBD1 (5 bases). The V end lost 1 base, the J end lost 3 bases, and 13 bases lay between the germline ends. The length of the CDR3 is 16 residues. CDR1 and CDR2 from the germline V gene are MGHRA and YSYEKL. The chain's CDR3 is CASSQVGRQSYNEQFF. The DNA of the CDR3 is TGCGCCAGCAGCCAAGTTGGCAGACAGAGCTACAATGAGCAGTTCTTC.

The genes are TRBV2 and TRBJ2-1; no firm D call. V was cut by 5 bases and J by 4 bases, with 6 bases left in between. CDR3 size: 12 residues. Germline V gives CDR1 SNHLY, CDR2 FYNNEI. The CDR3 here is CASSPRYNEQFF. CDR3 sequence (DNA): TGTGCCAGCAGTCCTAGGTACAATGAGCAGTTCTTC.

This rearrangement joins TRBV7-2 to TRBJ2-3; weak D call: TRBD2 (5 bases). Germline CDR1 is SGHTA and CDR2 is FQGNSA. V lost 3 bases, J lost 3 bases, and 19 bases lay in between. CDR3 length: 17 amino acids. CDR3 in amino acids: CASSLNGVASRTDTQYF. The CDR3 nucleotides read TGTGCCAGCAGCTTGAATGGGGTGGCTAGCCGTACAGATACGCAGTATTTT. The whole variable domain, remainder taken from reference TRBV7-2 and TRBJ2-3, is GAGVSQSPSNKVTEKGKDVELRCDPISGHTALYWYRQSLGQGLEFLIYFQGNSAPDKSGLPSDRFSAERTGGSVSTLTIQRTQQEDSAVYLCASSLNGVASRTDTQYFGPGTRLTVL.

This rearrangement joins TRBV5-1 to TRBJ2-7; 14 nucleotides line up with TRBD2. Germline trimming cut 1 base from V and 5 bases from J; bases unmatched to any gene: 2. This CDR3 is built from 15 residues. Germline lookup yields CDR1 SGHRS and CDR2 YFSETQ. In nucleotides, the CDR3 is TGCGCCAGCAGCTTGTTGGGACTAGCGGGAGACGAGCAGTACTTC. Translating it yields CASSLLGLAGDEQYF.